Here is one TCR beta chain with its context. The antigen remains unidentified. The data derive from a study of T cell responses to AZD1222 COVID-19 vaccine. Study-wide findings and caveats: Just 5 to 7 AZD1222 recipients tested seropositive at baseline.

The CDR3 sequence is 14 residues long. The V and J ends lost 0 bases and 9 bases, in that order; junction bases with no gene match: 5. Germline CDR1 and CDR2: LGHNA and YSLEER. The method was immunoSEQ multiplex PCR; TCRdb's version includes in-frame clones alone and lacks a portion of them. The sample's table shows over 140,000 clones. The receptor comes from an adult in good health. Sequencing used peripheral blood. The chain carries TRBV4-3 and TRBJ1-1; 9 bases are shared with TRBD1. The CDR3 nucleotides are TGCGCCAGCAGCCAAGATAACGGACAGGGGAAAGCTTTCTTT. The encoded protein is CASSQDNGQGKAFF.